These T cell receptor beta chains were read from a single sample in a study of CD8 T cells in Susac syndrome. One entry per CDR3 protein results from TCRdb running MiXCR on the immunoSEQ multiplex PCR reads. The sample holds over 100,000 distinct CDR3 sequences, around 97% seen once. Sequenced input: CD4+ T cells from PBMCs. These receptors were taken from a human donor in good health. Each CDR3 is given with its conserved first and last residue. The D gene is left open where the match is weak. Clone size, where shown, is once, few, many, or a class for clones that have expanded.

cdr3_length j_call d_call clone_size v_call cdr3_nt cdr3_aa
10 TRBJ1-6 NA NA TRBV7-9 TGTGCCAGCAGCTTACCCCTCCCCCACTTT CASSLPLPHF
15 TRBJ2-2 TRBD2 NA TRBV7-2 TGTGCCAGCAGCTTAGGCGGGAGTCGGACCGGGGAGCTGTTTTTT CASSLGGSRTGELFF
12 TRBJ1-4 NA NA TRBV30 TGTGCCTGGGAGACAGGACGGGAAAAACTGTTTTTT CAWETGREKLFF
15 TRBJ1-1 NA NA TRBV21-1 TGTGCCAGCACATTCCCGGGACAGGGAGGGACTGAAGCTTTCTTT CASTFPGQGGTEAFF
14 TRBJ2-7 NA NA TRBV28 TGTGCCAGCAGTTCGACAGTGGTCTACTACGAGCAGTACTTC CASSSTVVYYEQYF
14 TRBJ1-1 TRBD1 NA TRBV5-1 TGCGCCAGCAGTCGGACAGGGCCTGACACTGAAGCTTTCTTT CASSRTGPDTEAFF
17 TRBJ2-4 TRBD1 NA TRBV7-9 TGTGCCAGCAGCTTAGGTCCGGGACAGGGGGATTCGGACATTCAGTACTTC CASSLGPGQGDSDIQYF
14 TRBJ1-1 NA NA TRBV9 TGTGCCAGCAGCGCTGACGCGCGGAGCACTGAAGCTTTCTTT CASSADARSTEAFF
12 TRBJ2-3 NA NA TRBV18 TGTGCCAGCTCACCAGGGACCCGGAGCTTTTTTTTT CASSPGTRSFFF
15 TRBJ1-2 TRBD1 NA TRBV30 TGTGCCTGGAGTCTCGGACAGGGACCCAACTATGGCTACACCTTC CAWSLGQGPNYGYTF
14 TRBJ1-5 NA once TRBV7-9 TGTGCCAGCAGCTCGACCTATAGCAATCAGCCCCAGCATTTT CASSSTYSNQPQHF
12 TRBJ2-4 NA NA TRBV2 TGTGCCAGCAGTGTGGAGGGAACCATTCAGTACTTC CASSVEGTIQYF
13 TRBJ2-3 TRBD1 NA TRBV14 TGTGCCAGCAGCCAATCCAGGGGGGATACGCAGTATTTT CASSQSRGDTQYF
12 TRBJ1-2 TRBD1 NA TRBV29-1 TGCAGCGTTTACGACAGGGGAGGTGGCTACACCTTC CSVYDRGGGYTF
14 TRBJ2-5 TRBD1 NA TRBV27 TGTGCCAGCAGTAAACAGGGGACCCAAGAGACCCAGTACTTC CASSKQGTQETQYF
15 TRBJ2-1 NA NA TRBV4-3 TGCGCCAGCAGCCAAGATAGCGCGGGATACAATGAGCAGTTCTTC CASSQDSAGYNEQFF
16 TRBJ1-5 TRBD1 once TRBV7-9 TGTGCCAGCAGCTTAAACGCGGGACAGGGGAATCAGCCCCAGCATTTT CASSLNAGQGNQPQHF
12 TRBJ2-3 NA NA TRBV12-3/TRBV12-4 TGTGCCAGCAGCTCACGTCTAGATACGCAGTATTTT CASSSRLDTQYF
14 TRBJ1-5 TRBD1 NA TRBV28 TGTGCCAGCAGGGCCGGACAGGGCAGTCAGCCCCAGCATTTT CASRAGQGSQPQHF
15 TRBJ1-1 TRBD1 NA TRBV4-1 TGCGCCAGCAGCCCAGGACAGGGGGCAGGCGCTGAAGCTTTCTTT CASSPGQGAGAEAFF
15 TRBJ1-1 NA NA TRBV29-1 TGCAGCGTTTTTTTCCAAGAGACAGTGAACACTGAAGCTTTCTTT CSVFFQETVNTEAFF
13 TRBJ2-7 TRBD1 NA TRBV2 TGTGCCAGCGGCCGGGACAGGGGCACCGAGCAGTACTTC CASGRDRGTEQYF
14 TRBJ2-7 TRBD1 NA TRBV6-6 TGTGCCAGCAGTGACAGGGGGGGTACTTACGAGCAGTACTTC CASSDRGGTYEQYF
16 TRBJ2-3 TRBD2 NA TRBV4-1 TGCGCCAGCAGCCAAGAAAGCGGGAGGGCCTTCGATACGCAGTATTTT CASSQESGRAFDTQYF
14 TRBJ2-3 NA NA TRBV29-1 TGCAGCGTCGGCCAGGGAGGTAGCACAGATACGCAGTATTTT CSVGQGGSTDTQYF
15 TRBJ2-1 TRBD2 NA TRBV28 TGTGCCAGCAGTCTCAGCGGGGTGTCCTACAATGAGCAGTTCTTC CASSLSGVSYNEQFF
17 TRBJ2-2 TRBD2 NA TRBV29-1 TGCAGCGTTAAACTAGCGGGGGGCAACCCTAGGACCGGGGAGCTGTTTTTT CSVKLAGGNPRTGELFF
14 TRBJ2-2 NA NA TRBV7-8 TGTGCCAGCAGCTTAGTCGGGGGAAACGGGGAGCTGTTTTTT CASSLVGGNGELFF
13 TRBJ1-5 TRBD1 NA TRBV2 TGTGCCAGCACCGGACAGGGTGGTCAGCCCCAGCATTTT CASTGQGGQPQHF
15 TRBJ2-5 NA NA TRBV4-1 TGCGCCAGCAGCCAAGGAAGAGCTCCCGGGGAGACCCAGTACTTC CASSQGRAPGETQYF
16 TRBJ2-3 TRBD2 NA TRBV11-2 TGTGCCAGCAGCTTGAGACTAGCGGCCCCGACAGATACGCAGTATTTT CASSLRLAAPTDTQYF
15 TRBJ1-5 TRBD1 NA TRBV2 TGTGCCGCTCAGGGTGAGGGGGCGATCGGTCAGCCCCAGCATTTT CAAQGEGAIGQPQHF
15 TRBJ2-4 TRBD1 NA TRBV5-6 TGTGCCATGTGTGAGCGGACAGGGGGCGAAAACATTCAGTACTTC CAMCERTGGENIQYF
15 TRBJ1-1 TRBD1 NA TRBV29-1 TGCAGCGTTGAAGTTGGGACAGGGGCGAACACTGAAGCTTTCTTT CSVEVGTGANTEAFF
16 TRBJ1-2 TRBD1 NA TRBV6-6 TGTGCCAGCAGTTCCGGGACAGGGGGCGCCTACTATGGCTACACCTTC CASSSGTGGAYYGYTF
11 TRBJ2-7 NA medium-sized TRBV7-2 TGTGCCAGCAGTTTATCCTACGAGCAGTACTTC CASSLSYEQYF
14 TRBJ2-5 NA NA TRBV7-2 TGTGCCAGCAGCCGTACCGGGCCCCAAGAGACCCAGTACTTC CASSRTGPQETQYF
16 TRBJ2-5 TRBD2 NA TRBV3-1 TGTGCCAGCAGCCAGCGGACTAGCGGGAGGGATGAGACCCAGTACTTC CASSQRTSGRDETQYF
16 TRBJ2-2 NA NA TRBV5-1 TGCGCCAGCAGCTTGGGACTACTGGCGAACACCGGGGAGCTGTTTTTT CASSLGLLANTGELFF
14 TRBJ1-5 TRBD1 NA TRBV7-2 TGTGCCAGCAGTTTGGGACAGAACAATCAGCCCCAGCATTTT CASSLGQNNQPQHF
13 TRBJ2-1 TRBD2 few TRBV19 TGTGCCAGTACTGGCGGGAGTTACAATGAGCAGTTCTTC CASTGGSYNEQFF
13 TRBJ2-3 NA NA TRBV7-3 TGTGCCAGCAGCTTAAGGCGAGGAGATACGCAGTATTTT CASSLRRGDTQYF
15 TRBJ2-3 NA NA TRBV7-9 TGTGCCAGCAACCCGGACCGGCTCGAGACAGATACGCAGTATTTT CASNPDRLETDTQYF
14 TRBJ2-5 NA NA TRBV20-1 TGCAGTGCTAGATTCCAAGGGACTCAAGAGACCCAGTACTTC CSARFQGTQETQYF
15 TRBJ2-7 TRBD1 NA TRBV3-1 TGTGCCAGCAGCCTGCGGCGGGACAGGATCTACGAGCAGTACTTC CASSLRRDRIYEQYF
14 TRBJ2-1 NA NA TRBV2 TGTGCCAGCAAATTTGACAGGGACTATAATGAGCAGTTCTTC CASKFDRDYNEQFF
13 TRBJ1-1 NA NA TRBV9 TGTGCCAGCAGCGCATCCCTTAGGACTGAAGCTTTCTTT CASSASLRTEAFF
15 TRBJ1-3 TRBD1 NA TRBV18 TGTGCCAGCGGAGGGACAGCAGACTCTGGAAACACCATATATTTT CASGGTADSGNTIYF
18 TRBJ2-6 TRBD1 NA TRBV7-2 TGTGCCAGCAGCTTGGCCGGGACAGGGTCCTCTGGGGCCAACGTCCTGACTTTC CASSLAGTGSSGANVLTF
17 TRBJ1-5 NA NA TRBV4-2 TGTGCCAGCAGCCAAGAGTCCCTGTTGACCTTCAGTCAGCCCCAGCATTTT CASSQESLLTFSQPQHF